Shown below are 5 T cell receptor beta chains from a single sample sequenced in a study of technical replicates of blood from a few donors. The table came from immunoSEQ multiplex PCR; TCRdb's copy has only in-frame clones and leaves some out. The sample records about 13,000 clones, about 85% being singletons. Material: PBMCs. The source of these receptors is a human donor in good health.

The chain recombines TRBV7-9 with TRBJ2-3, with 10 bases matching TRBD1. Germline CDR1 is SEHNR and CDR2 is FQNEAQ (reference sequence). V was pared by 5 bases and J by 1 base, with 0 bases of the junction left unmatched. This CDR3 comprises 14 residues. The CDR3 spells CASSGTGGTDTQYF. For the CDR3, the DNA is TGTGCCAGCAGCGGGACAGGGGGCACAGATACGCAGTATTTT.

The chain couples TRBV5-1 to TRBJ2-7; 7 nucleotides line up with TRBD1. Trimming at V came to 3 bases and at J to 5 bases, leaving 2 bases not matched to a gene. This CDR3 has 12 residues. Germline V gene lookup returns CDR1 SGHRS and CDR2 YFSETQ. The CDR3: CASSSTGDEQYF. The CDR3 region has the DNA TGCGCCAGCAGCTCTACAGGGGACGAGCAGTACTTC. The entire variable domain, with the rest obtained from reference TRBV5-1 and TRBJ2-7, is as follows: KAGVTQTPRYLIKTRGQQVTLSCSPISGHRSVSWYQQTPGQGLQFLFEYFSETQRNKGNFPGRFSGRQFSNSRSEMNVSTLELGDSALYLCASSSTGDEQYFGPGTRLTVT.

The chain carries TRBV9 and TRBJ1-4, with D perhaps TRBD1 (5 bases). Germline V gene data show CDR1 as SGDLS and CDR2 as YYNGEE. The CDR3 covers 17 residues. Trimming removed 0 bases from V and 6 bases from J, with 18 bases in between. CDR3 protein: CASSVGSAGLGDEKLFF. CDR3 sequence (DNA): TGTGCCAGCAGCGTAGGGTCGGCGGGGTTAGGGGATGAAAAACTGTTTTTT.

V is TRBV29-1 and J is TRBJ2-7, with unresolved D. V dropped 0 bases and J dropped 3 bases, with 3 bases sitting between them. CDR1 SQVTM and CDR2 ANQGSEA come from the germline V gene. This CDR3 is built from 11 residues. CDR3 nucleotides: TGCAGCGTTGAAGAGAGCTACGAGCAGTACTTC. Translated: CSVEESYEQYF.

The sample holds a few counts of this clone. This chain connects TRBV4-2 to TRBJ2-1; 11 bases are shared with TRBD2. Per germline, CDR1 LGHNA and CDR2 YNFKEQ. This CDR3 spans 18 amino acids. Trimming cost V 6 bases and J 4 bases; bases outside gene matches: 14. Written as DNA, the CDR3 is TGTGCCAGCAGAACAATAGCGGGAGGGCCGAACTTATACAATGAGCAGTTCTTC. Translation gives CASRTIAGGPNLYNEQFF.